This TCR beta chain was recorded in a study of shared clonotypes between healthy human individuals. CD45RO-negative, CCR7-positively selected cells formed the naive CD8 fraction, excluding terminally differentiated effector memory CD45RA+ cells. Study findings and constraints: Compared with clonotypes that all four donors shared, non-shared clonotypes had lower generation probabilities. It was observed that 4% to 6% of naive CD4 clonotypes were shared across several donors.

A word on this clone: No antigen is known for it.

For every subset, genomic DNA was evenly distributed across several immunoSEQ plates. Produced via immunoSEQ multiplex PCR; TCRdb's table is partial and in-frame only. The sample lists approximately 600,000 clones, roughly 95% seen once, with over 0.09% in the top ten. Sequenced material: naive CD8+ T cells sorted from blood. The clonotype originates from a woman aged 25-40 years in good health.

DNA for the CDR3: TGTGCCAGCAGTTTAGAGGGTTGGGGCAATCAGCCCCAGCATTTT. Translated, it gives CASSLEGWGNQPQHF. This chain links TRBV28 with TRBJ1-5; D gene uncertain. CDR3 size: 15 residues. V shed 2 bases and J shed 2 bases, with 10 bases lying between them. Germline CDR1 reads MDHEN; CDR2 reads SYDVKM.